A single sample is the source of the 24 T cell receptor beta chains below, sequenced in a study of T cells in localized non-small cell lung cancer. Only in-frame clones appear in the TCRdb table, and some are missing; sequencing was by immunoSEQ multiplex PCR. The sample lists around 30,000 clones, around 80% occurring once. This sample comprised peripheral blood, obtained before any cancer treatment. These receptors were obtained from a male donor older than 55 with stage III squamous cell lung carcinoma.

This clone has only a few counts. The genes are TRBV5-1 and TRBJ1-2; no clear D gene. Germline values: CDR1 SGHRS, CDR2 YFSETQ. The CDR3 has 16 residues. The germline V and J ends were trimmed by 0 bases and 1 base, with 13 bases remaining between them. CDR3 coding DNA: TGCGCCAGCAGCTTGGGGTTGGGCGGGGATAACTATGGCTACACCTTC. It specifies CASSLGLGGDNYGYTF.

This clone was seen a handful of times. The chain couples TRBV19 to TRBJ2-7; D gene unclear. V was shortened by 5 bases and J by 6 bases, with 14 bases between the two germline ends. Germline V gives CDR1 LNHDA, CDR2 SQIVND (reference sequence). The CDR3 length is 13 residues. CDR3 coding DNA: TGTGCCAGTAGTGGGTCCGGTTGGGGCGAGCAGTACTTC. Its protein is CASSGSGWGEQYF. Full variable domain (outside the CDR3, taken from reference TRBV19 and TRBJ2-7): DGGITQSPKYLFRKEGQNVTLSCEQNLNHDAMYWYRQDPGQGLRLIYYSQIVNDFQKGDIAEGYSVSREKKESFPLTVTSAQKNPTAFYLCASSGSGWGEQYFGPGTRLTVT.

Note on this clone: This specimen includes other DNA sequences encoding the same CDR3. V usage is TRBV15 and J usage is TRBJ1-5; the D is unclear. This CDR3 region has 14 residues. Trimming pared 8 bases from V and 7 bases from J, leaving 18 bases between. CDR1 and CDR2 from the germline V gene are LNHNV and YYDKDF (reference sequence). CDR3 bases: TGTGCCACCGCCCTGAACAGCCCCAACCAGCCCCAGCATTTT. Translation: CATALNSPNQPQHF.

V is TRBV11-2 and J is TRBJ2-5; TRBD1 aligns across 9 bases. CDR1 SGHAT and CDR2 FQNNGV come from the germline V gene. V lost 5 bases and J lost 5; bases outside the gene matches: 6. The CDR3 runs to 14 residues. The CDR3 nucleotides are TGTGCCAGCAGCCCGGGGGGACAGGGTGAGACCCAGTACTTC. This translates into CASSPGGQGETQYF.

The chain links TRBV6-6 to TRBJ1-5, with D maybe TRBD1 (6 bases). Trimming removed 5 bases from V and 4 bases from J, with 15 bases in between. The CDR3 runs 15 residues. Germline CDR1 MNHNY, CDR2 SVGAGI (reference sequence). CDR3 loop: CASSRDGGGNQPQHF. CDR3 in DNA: TGTGCCAGCAGTCGGGATGGAGGGGGAAATCAGCCCCAGCATTTT.

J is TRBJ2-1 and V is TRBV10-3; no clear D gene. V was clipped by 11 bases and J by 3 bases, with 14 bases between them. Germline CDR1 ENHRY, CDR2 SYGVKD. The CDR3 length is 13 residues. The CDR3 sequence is CAAYAPLYNEQFF. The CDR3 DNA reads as TGTGCCGCCTACGCCCCACTCTACAATGAGCAGTTCTTC.

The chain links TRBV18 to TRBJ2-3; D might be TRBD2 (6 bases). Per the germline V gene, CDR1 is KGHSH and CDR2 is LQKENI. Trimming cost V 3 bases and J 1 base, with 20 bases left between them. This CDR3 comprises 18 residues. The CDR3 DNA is TGTGCCAGCTCACCTAAGGATGGAGGGGCGGTAGGCACAGATACGCAGTATTTT. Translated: CASSPKDGGAVGTDTQYF.

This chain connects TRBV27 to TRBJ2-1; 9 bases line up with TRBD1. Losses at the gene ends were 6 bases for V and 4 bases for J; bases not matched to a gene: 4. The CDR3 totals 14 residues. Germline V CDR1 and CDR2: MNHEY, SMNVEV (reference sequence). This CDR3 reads CASSRDRGYNEQFF. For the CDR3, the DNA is TGTGCCAGCAGCCGTGACAGGGGGTACAATGAGCAGTTCTTC.

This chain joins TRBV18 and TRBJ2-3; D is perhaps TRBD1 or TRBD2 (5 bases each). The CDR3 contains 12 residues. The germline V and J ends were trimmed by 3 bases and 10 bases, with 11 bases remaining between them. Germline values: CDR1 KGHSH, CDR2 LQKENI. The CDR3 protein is CASSPGDRSQYF. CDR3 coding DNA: TGTGCCAGCTCACCCGGGGACCGGTCGCAGTATTTT.

CDR3 amino acids: CASSLEPGVGEKLFF. DNA of the CDR3: TGTGCCAGCAGCTTGGAGCCAGGGGTTGGTGAAAAACTGTTTTTT. The rearrangement uses TRBV5-5 and TRBJ1-4, with D maybe TRBD1 (6 bases). Germline CDR1 reads SGHKS; CDR2 reads YYEKEE (reference sequence). The V and J ends lost 0 bases and 7 bases respectively, with 13 bases between them. The CDR3 loop spans 15 amino acids.

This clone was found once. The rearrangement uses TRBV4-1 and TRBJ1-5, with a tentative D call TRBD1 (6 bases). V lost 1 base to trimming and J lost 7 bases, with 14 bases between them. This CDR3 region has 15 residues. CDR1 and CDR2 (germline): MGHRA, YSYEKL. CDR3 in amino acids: CASSQGLQGRQPQHF. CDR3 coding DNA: TGCGCCAGCAGCCAAGGCCTACAGGGCCGGCAGCCCCAGCATTTT.

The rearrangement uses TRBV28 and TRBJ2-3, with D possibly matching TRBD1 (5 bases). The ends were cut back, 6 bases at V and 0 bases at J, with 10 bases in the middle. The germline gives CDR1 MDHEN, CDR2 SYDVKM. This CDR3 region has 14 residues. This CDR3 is CASRRTISTDTQYF. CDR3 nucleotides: TGTGCCAGCAGGCGGACAATTAGCACAGATACGCAGTATTTT.

In DNA, the CDR3 is TGTGCCAGTAGTAGGGGACTAGCGGCGGATGAGCAGTTCTTC. Translated: CASSRGLAADEQFF. V usage is TRBV19 and J usage is TRBJ2-1; 11 bases agree with TRBD2. The V and J ends lost 4 bases and 8 bases, in that order; junction bases with no gene match: 4. Per the germline V gene, CDR1 is LNHDA and CDR2 is SQIVND (reference sequence). CDR3 length: 14 amino acids.

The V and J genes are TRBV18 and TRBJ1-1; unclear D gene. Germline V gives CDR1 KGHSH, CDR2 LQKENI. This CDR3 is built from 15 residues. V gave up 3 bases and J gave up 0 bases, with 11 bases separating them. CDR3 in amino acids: CASSPTSQLNTEAFF. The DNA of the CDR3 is TGTGCCAGCTCACCGACTTCACAGCTGAACACTGAAGCTTTCTTT.

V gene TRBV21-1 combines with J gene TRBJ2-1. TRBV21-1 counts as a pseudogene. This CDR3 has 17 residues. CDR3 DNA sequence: TGTGCCAGCAGCCCGGGGGTTTTGGTCAGGGGCTACAATGAGCAGTTCTTC. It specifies CASSPGVLVRGYNEQFF.

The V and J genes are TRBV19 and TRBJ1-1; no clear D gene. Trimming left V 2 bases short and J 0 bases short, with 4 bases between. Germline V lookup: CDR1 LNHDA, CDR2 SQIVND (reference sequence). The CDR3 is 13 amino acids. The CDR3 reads CASSITMNTEAFF. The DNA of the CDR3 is TGTGCCAGTAGTATAACCATGAACACTGAAGCTTTCTTT.

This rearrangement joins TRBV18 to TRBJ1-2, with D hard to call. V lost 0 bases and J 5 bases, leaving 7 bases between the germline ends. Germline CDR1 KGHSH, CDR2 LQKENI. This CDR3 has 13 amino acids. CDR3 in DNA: TGTGCCAGCTCACCACCGGACGGATATGGCTACACCTTC. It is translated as CASSPPDGYGYTF.

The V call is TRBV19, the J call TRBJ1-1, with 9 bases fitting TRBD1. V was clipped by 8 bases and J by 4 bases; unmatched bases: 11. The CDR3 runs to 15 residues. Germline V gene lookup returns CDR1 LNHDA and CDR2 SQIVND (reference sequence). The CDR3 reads CASDGWGQGLTEAFF. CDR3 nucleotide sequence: TGTGCCAGTGACGGATGGGGACAGGGACTCACTGAAGCTTTCTTT.

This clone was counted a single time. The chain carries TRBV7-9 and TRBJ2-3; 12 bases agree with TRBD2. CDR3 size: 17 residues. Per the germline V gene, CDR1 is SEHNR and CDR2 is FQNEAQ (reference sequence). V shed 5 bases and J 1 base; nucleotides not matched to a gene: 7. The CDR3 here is CASSPRLAGAGTDTQYF. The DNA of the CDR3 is TGTGCCAGCAGCCCCCGACTAGCGGGAGCGGGCACAGATACGCAGTATTTT.

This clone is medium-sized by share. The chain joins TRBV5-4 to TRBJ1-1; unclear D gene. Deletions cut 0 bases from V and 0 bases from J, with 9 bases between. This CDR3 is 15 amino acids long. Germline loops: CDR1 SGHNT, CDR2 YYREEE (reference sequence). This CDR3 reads CASSLEHLMNTEAFF. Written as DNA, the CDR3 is TGTGCCAGCAGCTTGGAACACCTCATGAACACTGAAGCTTTCTTT. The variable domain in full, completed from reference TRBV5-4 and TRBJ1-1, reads ETGVTQSPTHLIKTRGQQVTLRCSSQSGHNTVSWYQQALGQGPQFIFQYYREEENGRGNFPPRFSGLQFPNYSSELNVNALELDDSALYLCASSLEHLMNTEAFFGQGTRLTVV.

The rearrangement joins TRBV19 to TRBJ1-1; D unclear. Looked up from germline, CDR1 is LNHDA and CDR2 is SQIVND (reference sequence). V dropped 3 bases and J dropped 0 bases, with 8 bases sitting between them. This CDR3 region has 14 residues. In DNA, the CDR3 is TGTGCCAGTAGTATTATGGGCGTGAACACTGAAGCTTTCTTT. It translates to CASSIMGVNTEAFF.

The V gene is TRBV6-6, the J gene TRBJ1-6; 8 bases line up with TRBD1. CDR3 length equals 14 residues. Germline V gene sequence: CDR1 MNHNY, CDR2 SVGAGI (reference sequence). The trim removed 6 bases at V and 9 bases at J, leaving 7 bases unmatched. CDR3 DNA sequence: TGTGCCAGCAGGTGGGGACAGGTCGTTTCACCCCTCCACTTT. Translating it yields CASRWGQVVSPLHF.

The CDR3 sequence is CASSQSRGSAQETQYF. The DNA of the CDR3 is TGTGCCAGCAGCCAATCGCGAGGGAGTGCTCAAGAGACCCAGTACTTC. The chain carries TRBV14 and TRBJ2-5; tentatively, D is TRBD2 (5 bases). This CDR3 region has 16 residues. V gave up 2 bases and J gave up 2 bases, with 15 bases separating them. The germline CDR1 and CDR2 sequences are SGHDN and FVKESK. Full variable domain (rest looked up from reference TRBV14 and TRBJ2-5): EAGVTQFPSHSVIEKGQTVTLRCDPISGHDNLYWYRRVMGKEIKFLLHFVKESKQDESGMPNNRFLAERTGGTYSTLKVQPAELEDSGVYFCASSQSRGSAQETQYFGPGTRLLVL.

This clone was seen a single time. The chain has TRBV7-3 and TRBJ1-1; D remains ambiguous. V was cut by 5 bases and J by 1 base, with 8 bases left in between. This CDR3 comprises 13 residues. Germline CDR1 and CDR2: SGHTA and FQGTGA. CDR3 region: CASSLGSNTEAFF. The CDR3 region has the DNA TGTGCCAGCAGCCTAGGGTCGAACACTGAAGCTTTCTTT.